Below are 24 T cell receptor beta chains sequenced from a single sample in a study of T cells in Graves' hyperthyroidism and ophthalmopathy. There were TCR beta CDR3 regions amplified from RNA transcripts. The TCR CDR3 first-round RT-PCR relied on the HTBI primer set. TCRdb re-derived calls from the multiplex PCR reads in MiXCR, one entry per CDR3 protein. The sample lists a few hundred thousand distinct CDR3 sequences; 15% to 19% were seen once. Input material: blood. The receptors come from a woman aged 18-29 years with Graves' hyperthyroidism.

This clonotype came up a few times. This chain connects TRBV27 to TRBJ1-2; D gene unclear. V lost 6 bases and J 0 bases, leaving 11 bases between the germline ends. From germline, CDR1 is MNHEY and CDR2 SMNVEV (reference sequence). The CDR3 extends over 14 amino acids. The CDR3 here is CASSLMWPNYGYTF. CDR3 DNA sequence: TGTGCCAGCAGCCTGATGTGGCCTAACTATGGCTACACCTTC.

A remark on this clonotype: A much more abundant neighbour one base away suggests this may be a read error. The gene calls are TRBV5-1 and TRBJ2-1; D is unclear. Germline assignment: CDR1 SGHRS and CDR2 YFSETQ. The CDR3 totals 13 residues. The DNA of the CDR3 is TGCGCCAGCAGCTTGGCCCCGATCGATGAGCAGCTCTTC. Amino acids: CASSLAPIDEQLF.

This clonotype showed up many times. The V gene is TRBV12-3 or TRBV12-4, the J gene TRBJ1-1, with no clear D. CDR3 length equals 13 residues. Trimming stripped 3 bases from V and 0 bases from J, with 5 bases between. The CDR3 coding sequence is TGTGCCAGCAGTTTTACCGTGAACACTGAAGCTTTCTTT. It encodes CASSFTVNTEAFF.

A remark on this clonotype: This sequence may be a read error, since a much larger clone differs from it by one base. The chain carries TRBV12-3 or TRBV12-4 and TRBJ2-7; D ambiguous. The CDR3 consists of 11 residues. In nucleotides, the CDR3 is TGTGCCAGCGGTTTTGGAAACGAGCGGTACTTC. It encodes CASGFGNERYF.

Here the CDR3 reads CASSQRVGSYEQYF. The CDR3 DNA sequence: TGTGCCAGCAGCCAGCGGGTAGGCTCCTACGAGCAGTACTTC. V usage is TRBV4-2 and J usage is TRBJ2-7; D may be TRBD2 (5 bases). Germline V lookup: CDR1 LGHNA, CDR2 YNFKEQ. With 3 bases removed from V and 0 bases from J, the gap between germline ends came to 9 bases. There are 14 residues in the CDR3.

This clonotype appeared many times. V is TRBV11-2 and J is TRBJ2-3; 7 nucleotides align to TRBD2. CDR3 size: 15 residues. The germline V gene encodes CDR1 SGHAT and CDR2 FQNNGV. The J segment lost 5 bases and the V segment lost 5 bases, leaving 10 bases of the junction unmatched. In DNA, the CDR3 is TGTGCCAGCAGCCTGGGGGGGACTGCATTAGATACGCAGTATTTT. This encodes CASSLGGTALDTQYF.

This clonotype was seen many times. The chain combines TRBV15 with TRBJ2-1, with 9 nucleotides matching TRBD2. This CDR3 is 15 amino acids long. V dropped 3 bases and J dropped 8; count of bases not matched to a gene: 8. CDR1 and CDR2 from the germline V gene are LNHNV and YYDKDF (reference sequence). This CDR3 is CATSRSAGGVYEQFF. In DNA form, the CDR3 reads TGTGCCACCAGCAGGTCGGCGGGAGGGGTCTATGAGCAGTTCTTC.

This clonotype was observed at least ten times. V usage is TRBV5-6 and J usage is TRBJ1-5, with unresolved D. The V end lost 7 bases, the J end lost 0 bases, and 23 bases lay between the germline ends. The CDR3 loop spans 18 amino acids. CDR1 is SGHDT and CDR2 is YYEEEE in the germline V gene. In DNA, the CDR3 is TGTGCCAGCGAGAGTTTTAGCCACTCACGGACTAGCAATCAGCCCCAGCATTTT. Protein: CASESFSHSRTSNQPQHF. The full variable domain, with the rest looked up from reference TRBV5-6 and TRBJ1-5, is DAGVTQSPTHLIKTRGQQVTLRCSPKSGHDTVSWYQQALGQGPQFIFQYYEEEERQRGNFPDRFSGHQFPNYSSELNVNALLLGDSALYLCASESFSHSRTSNQPQHFGDGTRLSIL.

This clonotype was observed a few times. J is TRBJ2-3 and V is TRBV7-9; no clear D gene. Germline CDR1 is SEHNR and CDR2 is FQNEAQ (reference sequence). The CDR3 has 11 residues. V lost 10 bases and J lost 3, with 8 bases in between. The CDR3: CATSMTDTQYF. The CDR3 coding sequence is TGTGCCACCTCCATGACAGATACGCAGTATTTT.

This clonotype was seen ten or more times. This rearrangement joins TRBV13 to TRBJ2-5; 7 nucleotides align to TRBD1. The CDR3 is 13 residues long. The ends lost 4 bases at V and 5 bases at J; junction bases unmatched: 4. Germline lookup yields CDR1 PRHDT and CDR2 FYEKMQ (reference sequence). Written as DNA, the CDR3 is TGTGCCAGCAGCTCAGGACAGGTTGAGACCCAGTACTTC. It is translated as CASSSGQVETQYF.

On this clonotype itself: A much more abundant neighbour one base away suggests this may be a read error. The rearrangement links TRBV24-1 to TRBJ2-7; 7 bases fit TRBD1. Germline V lookup: CDR1 KGHDR, CDR2 SFDVKD. The CDR3 consists of 14 residues. J lost 7 bases, V lost 3 bases, and 8 bases had no gene match. In nucleotides, the CDR3 is TGTGCCACCAGTGATCCACAGGGGTTCGGTGAGCAGTACTTC. Translated: CATSDPQGFGEQYF.

In this sample, this clonotype turned up a few times. The chain joins TRBV10-3 to TRBJ2-1; the D is unclear. V was cut by 4 bases and J by 4 bases, with 5 bases left in between. The CDR3 runs to 12 residues. In germline, CDR1 is ENHRY, CDR2 SYGVKD. Written as DNA, the CDR3 is TGTGCCATCAGTGGTGCTTACAATGAGCAGTTCTTC. The encoded protein is CAISGAYNEQFF.

As for this clonotype: One junction end does not reproduce the germline sequence, and a read error may be involved. The J gene is TRBJ2-7, the V gene TRBV5-6; D is possibly TRBD2 (7 bases). CDR3 length: 12 amino acids. Germline V lookup: CDR1 SGHDT, CDR2 YYEEEE. The CDR3 loop reads CASRLGGGEQYF. The DNA of the CDR3 is TGTGCCAGCAGGTTGGGAGGGGGGGAGCAGTACTTC.

On this clonotype itself: A much larger clone differs by one base, so this may be a read error. A read error is likely, as this CDR3 ends without the conserved phenylalanine or tryptophan. The V call is TRBV3-1, the J call TRBJ2-3; no clear D gene. The V end lost 0 bases, the J end lost 0 bases, and 10 bases lay between the germline ends. Germline assignment: CDR1 LGHDT and CDR2 YNNKEL (reference sequence). The CDR3 extends over 16 amino acids. CDR3 DNA: TGTGCCAGCAGCCAAGAATTGTTTTCTAGCACAGATACGCAGTATTCT. Its protein product is CASSQELFSSTDTQYS.

V and J are TRBV5-6 and TRBJ2-7; the D call may be TRBD1 or TRBD2 (5 bases each). Germline-derived CDR1 and CDR2 are SGHDT and YYEEEE. The CDR3 runs to 16 residues. With 6 bases removed from V and 0 bases from J, the gap between germline ends came to 19 bases. The CDR3 loop reads CASTPGPGIRSYEQYF. The CDR3 region has the DNA TGTGCCAGCACACCGGGGCCCGGAATCCGCTCCTACGAGCAGTACTTC.

V is TRBV7-3 and J is TRBJ2-6; D remains ambiguous. Germline V gives CDR1 SGHTA, CDR2 FQGTGA. With 0 bases removed from V and 0 bases from J, the gap between germline ends came to 9 bases. The CDR3 is made up of 17 amino acids. The CDR3: CASSLTAAGSGANVLTF. The CDR3 region has the DNA TGTGCCAGCAGCTTAACTGCGGCAGGCTCTGGGGCCAACGTCCTGACTTTC.

Only a few counts were recorded for this clonotype. The rearrangement joins TRBV29-1 to TRBJ1-2; D call uncertain. The CDR3 contains 11 residues. The germline CDR1 and CDR2 sequences are SQVTM and ANQGSEA. Trimming stripped 5 bases from V and 8 bases from J, with 12 bases between. The CDR3 spells CSVINREGYTF. The CDR3 DNA follows: TGCAGCGTTATCAACCGGGAGGGCTACACCTTC.

This clonotype showed up just a few times. CDR3 sequence (DNA): TGTGCCAGCAGATGGGACACCAACACCGGGGAGCTGTTTTTT. This encodes CASRWDTNTGELFF. The gene calls are TRBV28 and TRBJ2-2, with D perhaps TRBD1 (6 bases). The CDR3 consists of 14 residues. From germline, CDR1 is MDHEN and CDR2 SYDVKM. Between the trimmed V and J ends, which lost 6 bases and 2 bases, there was a span of 10 bases.

A remark on this clonotype: A single base separates this from a much larger clone, so it may be a read error. Written as DNA, the CDR3 is TGCAGTGCTAGCGGGGCGTGGGAGGGGGCGAGTGACGGGGAGCTGTTTTTT. It specifies CSASGAWEGASDGELFF. The chain has TRBV20-1 and TRBJ2-2, with D perhaps matching TRBD1 or TRBD2 (7 bases each). The V end lost 3 bases, the J end lost 7 bases, and 24 bases lay between the germline ends. Germline CDR1 is DFQATT and CDR2 is SNEGSKA (reference sequence). The CDR3 length is 17 residues.

V usage is TRBV7-3 and J usage is TRBJ2-3, with D possibly TRBD2 on 6 matching bases. Trimming took off 3 bases at V and 5 bases at J, with 21 bases between the two ends. This CDR3 region has 17 residues. CDR1 SGHTA and CDR2 FQGTGA come from the germline V gene. The DNA of the CDR3 is TGTGCCAGCAGCTTTAGTACTGCGGGGCCGTTCGGAGATACGCAGTATTTT. Translating gives CASSFSTAGPFGDTQYF.

The table lists this clonotype with a few counts. V and J are TRBV24-1 and TRBJ2-3; tentatively, D is TRBD1 or TRBD2 (6 bases each). V dropped 1 base and J dropped 0 bases, with 10 bases sitting between them. The germline V gene encodes CDR1 KGHDR and CDR2 SFDVKD. CDR3 length: 16 amino acids. This chain's CDR3 is CATSDLTGTSTDTQYF. In nucleotides, the CDR3 is TGTGCCACCAGTGATTTAACAGGGACTAGCACAGATACGCAGTATTTT.

This clonotype was detected many times. As DNA, the CDR3 is TGTGCCACCGAGAGGAGGGGAGGGATGAACACTGAAGCTTTCTTT. Protein sequence: CATERRGGMNTEAFF. The V gene is TRBV28, the J gene TRBJ1-1, with TRBD1 as a possible D gene (5 bases). Deletions cut 10 bases from V and 0 bases from J, with 18 bases between. CDR3 size: 15 residues. CDR1 is MDHEN and CDR2 is SYDVKM in the germline V gene.

This clonotype came up a few times. J is TRBJ2-5 and V is TRBV6-1; D might be TRBD2 (7 bases). The CDR3 has 15 residues. Germline loops: CDR1 MNHNS, CDR2 SASEGT. The germline V and J ends were trimmed by 3 bases and 0 bases, with 11 bases remaining between them. CDR3 coding DNA: TGTGCCAGCAGTGATGGCGGGGGCCACCAAGAGACCCAGTACTTC. This sequence encodes CASSDGGGHQETQYF.

This clonotype was recorded at least ten times. This chain uses TRBV29-1 with TRBJ1-1; 7 nucleotides line up with TRBD1. The CDR3 has 14 amino acids. Trimming cost V 7 bases and J 3 bases; bases outside gene matches: 11. The germline V gene has CDR1 SQVTM and CDR2 ANQGSEA. Here the CDR3 reads CSACGTVKDTEAFF. CDR3 nucleotides: TGCAGCGCTTGCGGGACAGTTAAGGACACTGAAGCTTTCTTT.